These T cell receptor beta chains were read from a single sample in a study of T cells in Graves' hyperthyroidism and ophthalmopathy. TCRdb reanalysed the multiplex PCR reads using MiXCR and keeps one entry per CDR3 protein. The sample comprises 250,000 to 300,000 distinct CDR3 sequences, about a sixth of which are singletons, and over 45% rests with the top ten. Sequencing input: blood. Source of these receptors: a woman aged 60-70 years with Graves' ophthalmopathy. CDR3s include the opening cysteine and the closing phenylalanine or tryptophan. A D gene is named only where the DNA matches it firmly. Only some rows state a clone size, as once, few, many or a class for expanded clones.

clone size | J gene | D gene | V gene | CDR3 DNA | CDR3 protein
many | TRBJ2-3 | TRBD2 | TRBV20-1 | TGCAGTGCTAGAGTGGGCGGGGGGTTCACAGATACGCAGTATTTT | CSARVGGGFTDTQYF
few | TRBJ1-5 | . | TRBV19 | TGTGCCAGTAGTATAGATCGCATTGTAAGGCAGCCCCAGCATTTT | CASSIDRIVRQPQHF
many | TRBJ2-3 | . | TRBV6-1 | TGTGCCAGCAGTCCCGACGGTCGGTACTATTCAGATACGCAGTATTTT | CASSPDGRYYSDTQYF
. | TRBJ1-2 | TRBD1 | TRBV12-3/TRBV12-4 | TGTGCCAGCAGGCGAGAGACCGGGACAGGGGGGGCGGATGGCTACACCTTC | CASRRETGTGGADGYTF
many | TRBJ1-6 | . | TRBV27 | TGTGCCAGCCTTGGGGCAGGCGATACGAATTCACCCCTCCACTTT | CASLGAGDTNSPLHF
many | TRBJ2-3 | . | TRBV20-1 | TGCAGTGCTCCCGGACAGCCGGATACGCAGTATTTT | CSAPGQPDTQYF
many | TRBJ2-1 | . | TRBV20-1 | TGCAGTGCTAGAGATCCGAGCGGTAGCTCCTACAATGAGCAGTTCTTC | CSARDPSGSSYNEQFF
few | TRBJ2-7 | . | TRBV7-9 | TGTGCCAGCAGCTTAGGAGGGGGGAATTTTGGTAACGAGCAGTACTTC | CASSLGGGNFGNEQYF
. | TRBJ2-2 | . | TRBV20-1 | TGCAGTGCTTGGACTCGCTTTGGCGGGGAGCTGTTTTTT | CSAWTRFGGELFF
many | TRBJ1-4 | . | TRBV4-3 | TGCGCCAGCAGCCAAGATGTAACAAGTGCAACTAATGAAAAACTGTTTTTT | CASSQDVTSATNEKLFF
few | TRBJ2-1 | . | TRBV20-1 | TGCAGTGCGACGGCTGCGGGTTCCTACAATGAGCAGTTCTTC | CSATAAGSYNEQFF
many | TRBJ2-3 | . | TRBV7-2 | TGTGCCAGCAGCTCGAATTCAGGGTTGGATACGCAGTATTTT | CASSSNSGLDTQYF
many | TRBJ2-7 | . | TRBV19 | TGTGCCAGTAGTAGATCGGGCCGGGACCCCTCCTACGAGCAGTACTTC | CASSRSGRDPSYEQYF
many | TRBJ1-2 | . | TRBV7-2 | TGTGCCAGCAGCTTAGTCCGCAGGGGAGACTATGGCTACACCTTC | CASSLVRRGDYGYTF